These T cell receptor beta chains were read from a single sample in a study of chronic HIV infection and antiretroviral therapy. TCRdb itself ran the 5' RACE reads through MiXCR, one entry per CDR3 protein. The sample has 39,000 or so distinct CDR3 sequences; 8% to 10% are singletons. The sequencing sample was made of peripheral blood. These receptors were collected from an adult who had HIV and had not received antiretroviral therapy, or was an uninfected healthy control (not recorded which). The conserved cysteine and the conserved F or W are not part of the CDR3 here. Each record gives: V gene, clone size, J gene, CDR3 protein. The size of a clone is reported for some rows only, either as once, few or many, or as a class for expanded clones.

V: TRBV29-1; size: few; J: TRBJ1-1; CDR3: SSLPGQGDTETF
V: TRBV12-3/TRBV12-4; size: many; J: TRBJ2-1; CDR3: ASSLTSPEQF
V: TRBV19; size: many; J: TRBJ1-4; CDR3: ASQRQTVNEKLF
V: TRBV28; size: -; J: TRBJ2-7; CDR3: ASSFGGSSYEQY
V: TRBV24-1; size: many; J: TRBJ1-2; CDR3: ATSEKTGDYGYT
V: TRBV7-2; size: many; J: TRBJ2-7; CDR3: ASSLVVGSSYEQY
V: TRBV6-6; size: -; J: TRBJ2-7; CDR3: ASSLAGTVEQY
V: TRBV6-6; size: many; J: TRBJ2-5; CDR3: ASSRGSGGAETQY
V: TRBV29-1; size: few; J: TRBJ2-1; CDR3: SVERIAGGNEQF
V: TRBV28; size: few; J: TRBJ1-5; CDR3: ASSLRQGSNQPQH
V: TRBV10-3; size: few; J: TRBJ2-5; CDR3: AIRDDQGGETQY
V: TRBV28; size: few; J: TRBJ2-7; CDR3: ASSSRTSGSYEQY
V: TRBV28; size: few; J: TRBJ2-6; CDR3: ASSFGGAGANVLT
V: TRBV3-1; size: many; J: TRBJ2-1; CDR3: ASSQGPGLAGVTSYNEQF
V: TRBV7-2; size: many; J: TRBJ1-5; CDR3: ASSLLSQRGQPQH
V: TRBV28; size: many; J: TRBJ2-3; CDR3: ASSFLGSDPDTQY
V: TRBV2; size: -; J: TRBJ2-5; CDR3: ASGAGPETQY
V: TRBV4-2; size: -; J: TRBJ2-7; CDR3: ASSQDRTSGSYEQY
V: TRBV12-3/TRBV12-4; size: -; J: TRBJ2-1; CDR3: ASSPGSIYNEQF
V: TRBV5-1; size: many; J: TRBJ1-1; CDR3: ASSLDGGGTEAF
V: TRBV2; size: many; J: TRBJ2-3; CDR3: ASSVLAADTQY
V: TRBV15; size: -; J: TRBJ1-1; CDR3: ATSRDEGFEGRSEAF
V: TRBV28; size: few; J: TRBJ2-2; CDR3: ASSPSGPRRGELF
V: TRBV28; size: few; J: TRBJ2-5; CDR3: ASSGQGGQETQY
V: TRBV29-1; size: many; J: TRBJ2-1; CDR3: SALTGGDSYNEQF
V: TRBV5-1; size: few; J: TRBJ2-7; CDR3: ASSLVAGEEQY
V: TRBV6-6; size: few; J: TRBJ1-4; CDR3: ASSYSNGIEKLF
V: TRBV28; size: -; J: TRBJ1-2; CDR3: ASRTGAYGYT
V: TRBV11-2; size: few; J: TRBJ2-7; CDR3: ASSLGQYEGEQY
V: TRBV29-1; size: few; J: TRBJ2-2; CDR3: SVTGTSGPGELF
V: TRBV2; size: -; J: TRBJ1-1; CDR3: ASSYDRSEAF
V: TRBV7-3; size: -; J: TRBJ2-1; CDR3: ASSLMGQGNEQF
V: TRBV30; size: -; J: TRBJ2-7; CDR3: AWSLGTSGTKQY